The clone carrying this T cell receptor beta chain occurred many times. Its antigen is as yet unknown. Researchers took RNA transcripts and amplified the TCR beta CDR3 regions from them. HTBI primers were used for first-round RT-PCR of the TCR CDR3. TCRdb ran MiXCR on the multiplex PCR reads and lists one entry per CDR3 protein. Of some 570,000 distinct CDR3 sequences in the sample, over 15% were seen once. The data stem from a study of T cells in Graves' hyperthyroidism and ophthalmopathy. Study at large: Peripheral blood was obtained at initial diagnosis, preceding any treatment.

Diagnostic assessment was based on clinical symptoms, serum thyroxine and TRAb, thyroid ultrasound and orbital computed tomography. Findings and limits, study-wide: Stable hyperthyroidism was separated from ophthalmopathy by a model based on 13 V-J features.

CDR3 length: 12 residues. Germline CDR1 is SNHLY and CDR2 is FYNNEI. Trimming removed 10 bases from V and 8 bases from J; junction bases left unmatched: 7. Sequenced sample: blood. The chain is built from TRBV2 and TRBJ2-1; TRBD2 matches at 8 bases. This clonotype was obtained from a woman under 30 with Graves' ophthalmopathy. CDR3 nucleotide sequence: TGTGCCAACAACCCGGGAGGGGATGAGCAGTTCTTC. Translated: CANNPGGDEQFF.